These 3 T cell receptor beta chains came from one sample sequenced in a study of T cell responses to AZD1222 COVID-19 vaccine. Libraries were prepared by immunoSEQ multiplex PCR; TCRdb keeps only in-frame clonotypes and omits some of them. The profile covers 65,000 to 75,000 clones, with around four fifths appearing a single time and 21% taken by the ten largest. This material consisted of peripheral blood, taken on day 0 of AZD1222 vaccination. All receptors come from an adult in good health.

V is TRBV6-5 and J is TRBJ2-3; no firm D call. Trimming took 6 bases from V and 6 from J, leaving 16 bases between them. The V gene's germline CDR1 is MNHEY and CDR2 SVGAGI. The CDR3 totals 14 residues. CDR3 nucleotides: TGTGCCAGCAGGAAAACTGGAAGAGTGGATACGCAGTATTTT. It specifies CASRKTGRVDTQYF.

V gene TRBV11-2 combines with J gene TRBJ1-1; no firm D call. The V gene's germline CDR1 is SGHAT and CDR2 FQNNGV. This CDR3 comprises 13 residues. Trimming stripped 5 bases from V and 0 bases from J, with 7 bases between. The CDR3 bases are TGTGCCAGCAGCCCGAGGGTGAACACTGAAGCTTTCTTT. This encodes CASSPRVNTEAFF.

Comment on this clone: The junction does not match germline at one end; this may be a read error. CDR3 in DNA: TGTGCCAGCAGCGTAGGACTAGGGAAGGAAAAACTGTTTTTT. It specifies CASSVGLGKEKLFF. The rearrangement joins TRBV13 to TRBJ1-4; D ambiguous. The CDR3 has 14 residues. Germline CDR1 and CDR2: PRHDT and FYEKMQ (reference sequence).